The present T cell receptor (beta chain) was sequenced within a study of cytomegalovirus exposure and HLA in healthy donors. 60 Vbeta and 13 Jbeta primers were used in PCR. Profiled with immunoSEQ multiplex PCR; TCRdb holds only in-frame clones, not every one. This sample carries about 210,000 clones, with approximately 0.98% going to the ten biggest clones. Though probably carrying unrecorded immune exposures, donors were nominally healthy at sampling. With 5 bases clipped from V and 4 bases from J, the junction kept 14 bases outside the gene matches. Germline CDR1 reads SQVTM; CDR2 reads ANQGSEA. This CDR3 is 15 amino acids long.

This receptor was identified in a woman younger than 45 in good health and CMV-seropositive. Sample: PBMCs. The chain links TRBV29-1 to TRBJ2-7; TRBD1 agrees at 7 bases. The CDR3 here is CSVISDRVPRYEQYF. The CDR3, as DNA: TGCAGCGTTATATCAGACAGGGTCCCAAGGTACGAGCAGTACTTC.